These 26 T cell receptor beta chains were all obtained from the same sample, sequenced in a study of a mutant IDH1 vaccine in newly diagnosed glioma. As to time point: week 5, during vaccination. What each vaccine dose contained was 300 ug of mutant IDH1 20-mer peptide, accompanied by topical imiquimod. Method: immunoSEQ multiplex PCR; TCRdb's copy keeps in-frame clones and lacks some. The data hold some 33,000 clones, with more than 55% observed a single time. Their recognized antigens are unknown. The sample consisted of PBMCs, taken from a glioma patient whose treatment included an IDH1 peptide vaccine. These receptors originate from a woman aged 18 to 35 with glioma.

A note on this clone: The same CDR3 can be traced to other DNA sequences in this sample. The V gene is TRBV25-1, the J gene TRBJ1-1; 7 nucleotides agree with TRBD1. Germline V gives CDR1 MGHDK, CDR2 SYGVNS. The V segment lost 5 bases and the J segment 3 bases; nucleotides outside the gene matches: 3. The CDR3 loop spans 13 amino acids. DNA for the CDR3: TGTGCCAGCAGTCTTACAGGGGACACTGAAGCTTTCTTT. This sequence encodes CASSLTGDTEAFF.

In its sample, this clone was seen a few times. The chain links TRBV6-1 to TRBJ2-5; 11 bases match TRBD2. V lost 2 bases and J lost 5; bases outside the gene matches: 10. The CDR3 has 17 amino acids. Germline assignment: CDR1 MNHNS and CDR2 SASEGT. In DNA, the CDR3 is TGTGCCAGCAGTGAATGGGGTAGCGGGAGGGGGATGGAGACCCAGTACTTC. It translates to CASSEWGSGRGMETQYF.

The rearrangement uses TRBV2 and TRBJ1-5; D remains ambiguous. CDR1 and CDR2 from the germline V gene are SNHLY and FYNNEI. The CDR3 is 14 residues long. V was shortened by 2 bases and J by 1 base, with 6 bases between the two germline ends. This chain's CDR3 is CASSEQLSNQPQHF. CDR3 nucleotides: TGTGCCAGCAGTGAACAGCTAAGCAATCAGCCCCAGCATTTT.

This clone was seen only a few times. The V gene is TRBV13, the J gene TRBJ2-7; D uncertain. The V gene's germline CDR1 is PRHDT and CDR2 FYEKMQ (reference sequence). The length of the CDR3 is 14 residues. V was pared by 2 bases and J by 1 base, with 9 bases between. The CDR3 is CASSLIGNSYEQYF. CDR3 sequence (DNA): TGTGCCAGCAGCTTAATAGGCAATTCCTACGAGCAGTACTTC.

The chain couples TRBV19 to TRBJ2-1; 7 positions agree with TRBD2. This CDR3 contains 16 residues. Germline-derived CDR1 and CDR2 are LNHDA and SQIVND (reference sequence). The V segment lost 4 bases and the J segment 2 bases; nucleotides outside the gene matches: 8. CDR3 region: CASSSTTSAAYNEQFF. The CDR3 DNA sequence: TGTGCCAGTAGTAGTACTACTAGCGCCGCCTACAATGAGCAGTTCTTC.

The chain joins TRBV18 to TRBJ2-1; TRBD2 matches 7 bases. The CDR3 runs to 19 residues. The germline CDR1 and CDR2 sequences are KGHSH and LQKENI. The J segment lost 0 bases and the V segment lost 0 bases, leaving 11 bases of the junction unmatched. CDR3 region: CASSPPGLAAASSYNEQFF. The CDR3 nucleotides are TGTGCCAGCTCACCACCGGGGCTAGCGGCAGCTAGCTCCTACAATGAGCAGTTCTTC.

J is TRBJ1-2 and V is TRBV18, with D perhaps matching TRBD1 (5 bases). V lost 3 bases and J lost 3, with 11 bases in between. Looked up from germline, CDR1 is KGHSH and CDR2 is LQKENI. The CDR3 contains 14 residues. CDR3 in amino acids: CASSPQGIDYGYTF. The CDR3 DNA is TGTGCCAGCTCACCCCAGGGAATTGACTATGGCTACACCTTC.

This clone turned up a few times. V usage is TRBV19 and J usage is TRBJ1-2; 7 bases align to TRBD1. V was clipped by 3 bases and J by 8 bases; unmatched bases: 15. This CDR3 region has 16 residues. The germline gives CDR1 LNHDA, CDR2 SQIVND (reference sequence). The CDR3 sequence is CASSIPPDRDQGGYTF. The CDR3 DNA is TGTGCCAGTAGTATCCCCCCCGACAGGGACCAGGGAGGCTACACCTTC.

This clone was observed a handful of times. The rearrangement uses TRBV5-6 and TRBJ1-1; possible D gene TRBD1, 5 bases. Per the germline V gene, CDR1 is SGHDT and CDR2 is YYEEEE. The V and J ends lost 0 bases and 10 bases respectively, with 13 bases between them. The CDR3 consists of 13 residues. The CDR3 region has the DNA TGTGCCAGCAGCTTGGCCCAGGGTCTGACAGCTTTCTTT. It codes for CASSLAQGLTAFF.

This clone occurred a few times. The V and J genes are TRBV6-1 and TRBJ1-1; unclear D gene. The CDR3 extends over 14 amino acids. Trimming shortened V by 3 bases and J by 7 bases, and 15 bases separated the two germline ends. Germline V CDR1 and CDR2: MNHNS, SASEGT. DNA for the CDR3: TGTGCCAGCAGTGACCCTGAGAGACGGTTTGAAGCTTTCTTT. Protein: CASSDPERRFEAFF.

The J gene is TRBJ1-4, the V gene TRBV28; no definite D call. CDR3 size: 17 residues. Germline CDR1 and CDR2: MDHEN and SYDVKM. Deletions cut 6 bases from V and 0 bases from J, with 17 bases between. CDR3 protein: CASSPPDLSTTNEKLFF. The CDR3 region has the DNA TGTGCCAGCAGCCCCCCCGACCTATCCACAACTAATGAAAAACTGTTTTTT.

The chain recombines TRBV29-1 with TRBJ2-1; possible D gene TRBD2, 7 bases. This CDR3 region has 14 residues. The V gene lost 3 bases and the J gene lost 3 bases, with 12 bases spanning the gap. Germline V gives CDR1 SQVTM, CDR2 ANQGSEA. The CDR3 here is CSVDIGGRYNEQFF. DNA of the CDR3: TGCAGCGTTGATATCGGGGGGCGCTACAATGAGCAGTTCTTC.

The chain combines TRBV7-6 with TRBJ2-2; D is undetermined. CDR3 length equals 13 residues. V was pared by 1 base and J by 4 bases, with 4 bases between. The germline CDR1 and CDR2 sequences are SGHVS and FNYEAQ. This CDR3 is CASSLGGTGELFF. The CDR3 DNA reads as TGTGCCAGCAGCTTAGGGGGCACCGGGGAGCTGTTTTTT.

The chain couples TRBV6-5 to TRBJ1-6; D not certain. V lost 8 bases and J 7 bases, leaving 12 bases between the germline ends. Germline V gene lookup returns CDR1 MNHEY and CDR2 SVGAGI. The CDR3 length is 13 residues. CDR3 sequence: CASLPTLNSPLHF. CDR3 in DNA: TGTGCCAGCCTACCAACGTTAAATTCACCCCTCCACTTT.

DNA for the CDR3: TGTGCCAGCAGCTTTGGGAGTGGGAACTATGGCTACACCTTC. Protein product: CASSFGSGNYGYTF. The V and J genes are TRBV7-2 and TRBJ1-2; D is ambiguous. Per the germline V gene, CDR1 is SGHTA and CDR2 is FQGNSA. The CDR3 consists of 14 residues. V lost 3 bases and J 2 bases, leaving 10 bases between the germline ends.

The gene calls are TRBV19 and TRBJ1-5, with D possibly being TRBD1 (5 bases). V lost 1 base and J 1 base, leaving 11 bases between the germline ends. The CDR3 is 16 amino acids. Per the germline V gene, CDR1 is LNHDA and CDR2 is SQIVND (reference sequence). In DNA, the CDR3 is TGTGCCAGTAGTATAGTAAGAGGGGACAGCAATCAGCCCCAGCATTTT. It is translated as CASSIVRGDSNQPQHF.

This rearrangement joins TRBV4-3 to TRBJ1-1; D ambiguous. The CDR3 is 14 amino acids. Trimming removed 1 base from V and 5 bases from J, with 11 bases in between. The germline V gene has CDR1 LGHNA and CDR2 YSLEER. The CDR3 loop is CASSQAEGGTEAFF. CDR3 coding DNA: TGCGCCAGCAGCCAAGCAGAAGGCGGAACTGAAGCTTTCTTT.

This clone was recorded a few times. The CDR3: CASSDGQPTNEKLFF. The CDR3 DNA follows: TGCGCCAGCAGCGATGGACAGCCAACTAATGAAAAACTGTTTTTT. This rearrangement joins TRBV5-1 to TRBJ1-4, with D maybe TRBD1 (6 bases). In germline, CDR1 is SGHRS, CDR2 YFSETQ. The CDR3 loop spans 15 amino acids. The V end was cut by 4 bases, the J end by 0 bases, with 10 bases between.

The CDR3 region has the DNA TGTGCCAGCTCAGAACGACAAACTATAAACACTGAAGCTTTCTTT. Its protein is CASSERQTINTEAFF. This chain links TRBV18 with TRBJ1-1; no definite D call. There are 15 residues in the CDR3. V gave up 5 bases and J gave up 2 bases, with 15 bases separating them. Germline V CDR1 and CDR2: KGHSH, LQKENI.

This chain joins TRBV18 and TRBJ1-2; D gene ambiguous. The germline V gene has CDR1 KGHSH and CDR2 LQKENI. The germline V and J ends were trimmed by 3 bases and 5 bases, with 19 bases remaining between them. The CDR3 has 16 amino acids. The CDR3 DNA sequence: TGTGCCAGCTCACCCACTACTGGGCTAAATGGATATGGCTACACCTTC. Its translation: CASSPTTGLNGYGYTF.

This clone was detected only a few times. This chain links TRBV7-3 with TRBJ1-1, with no clear D. V gave up 5 bases and J gave up 7 bases, with 17 bases separating them. The CDR3 is 14 amino acids. The germline V gene encodes CDR1 SGHTA and CDR2 FQGTGA. The CDR3 loop is CASSPGKGAYEAFF. The CDR3 DNA reads as TGTGCCAGCAGCCCCGGGAAGGGCGCCTATGAAGCTTTCTTT.

This clone was counted between two and nine times. The V call is TRBV4-3, the J call TRBJ2-1; weak D call: TRBD2 (5 bases). V lost 2 bases and J lost 5, with 13 bases in between. The CDR3 contains 15 residues. The V gene's germline CDR1 is LGHNA and CDR2 YSLEER. CDR3 sequence reads: CASSQTLSANNEQFF. The DNA for the CDR3 is TGCGCCAGCAGCCAAACCCTTAGCGCGAACAATGAGCAGTTCTTC.

The V and J genes are TRBV7-9 and TRBJ2-5, with a tentative D call TRBD1 (6 bases). The CDR3 is 11 amino acids. V lost 1 base to trimming and J lost 12 bases, with 9 bases between them. Germline CDR1 SEHNR, CDR2 FQNEAQ (reference sequence). CDR3 sequence (DNA): TGTGCCAGCAGCTTAGTAGGGACAAAGTACTTC. Protein: CASSLVGTKYF.

This clone has only a few counts. The chain combines TRBV7-8 with TRBJ1-5; 8 bases are a match to TRBD1. V lost 0 bases and J lost 0; bases outside the gene matches: 1. The CDR3 contains 16 residues. Germline V gene data show CDR1 as SGHVS and CDR2 as FQNEAQ. CDR3 sequence reads: CASSLAGQGSNQPQHF. CDR3 nucleotides: TGTGCCAGCAGCTTAGCCGGACAGGGTAGCAATCAGCCCCAGCATTTT.

The gene calls are TRBV19 and TRBJ1-1; D perhaps matches TRBD1 (6 bases). The length of the CDR3 is 13 residues. Per the germline V gene, CDR1 is LNHDA and CDR2 is SQIVND (reference sequence). Trimming left V 4 bases short and J 2 bases short, with 8 bases between. CDR3: CASSNGGNTEAFF. CDR3 coding DNA: TGTGCCAGTAGTAACGGGGGCAACACTGAAGCTTTCTTT.

This chain connects TRBV28 to TRBJ1-6; 8 nucleotides agree with TRBD1. The germline V gene has CDR1 MDHEN and CDR2 SYDVKM. The J segment lost 9 bases and the V segment lost 7 bases, leaving 8 bases of the junction unmatched. The CDR3 covers 14 residues. DNA of the CDR3: TGTGCCAGCATCCCGGGACAGGTAACTTCACCCCTCCACTTT. Translating gives CASIPGQVTSPLHF.